The 28 T cell receptor beta chains listed next were all sequenced from one sample in a study of blood T cell repertoires in COVID-19. TCRdb's copy holds only in-frame clones and misses some; the assay was immunoSEQ multiplex PCR. Seen here are 72,000 or so clones, around 82% observed once, and the top ten hold more than 15%. Input material: peripheral blood. The receptor set was obtained from an elderly man with active COVID-19.

The chain couples TRBV3-1 (or the pseudogene TRBV3-2) to TRBJ1-2, with TRBD1 matching 9 bases. The CDR3 contains 16 residues. Trimming removed 4 bases from V and 8 bases from J; junction bases left unmatched: 14. Germline V gene data show CDR1 as LGHDT and CDR2 as YNNKEL (reference sequence). CDR3 in amino acids: CASSPNNVLQGAGYTF. For the CDR3, the DNA is TGTGCCAGCAGCCCAAATAACGTCCTACAGGGGGCCGGCTACACCTTC.

This sequence joins TRBV27 and TRBJ1-5, with D uncertain. V gave up 6 bases and J gave up 3 bases, with 12 bases separating them. CDR1 and CDR2 from the germline V gene are MNHEY and SMNVEV (reference sequence). The CDR3 is made up of 14 amino acids. CDR3 DNA: TGTGCCAGCAGGAAGGTGGGCCCCAATCAGCCCCAGCATTTT. It yields the protein CASRKVGPNQPQHF.

This chain connects TRBV20-1 to TRBJ2-1; D is undetermined. This CDR3 contains 11 residues. V lost 6 bases and J 7 bases, leaving 10 bases between the germline ends. Looked up from germline, CDR1 is DFQATT and CDR2 is SNEGSKA (reference sequence). The CDR3 spells CSAYVQNEQFF. The DNA for the CDR3 is TGCAGTGCCTACGTGCAAAATGAGCAGTTCTTC.

The chain recombines TRBV7-2 with TRBJ2-3, with 7 bases identical to TRBD2. V lost 3 bases to trimming and J lost 1 base; unmatched junction nucleotides: 10. The CDR3 spans 17 residues. Per the germline V gene, CDR1 is SGHTA and CDR2 is FQGNSA. In DNA form, the CDR3 reads TGTGCCAGCAGCTTCGCTGGCGGGAGTACGGGCACAGATACGCAGTATTTT. This gives the protein CASSFAGGSTGTDTQYF.

The chain couples TRBV19 to TRBJ2-7; 7 bases align to TRBD2. The J segment lost 3 bases and the V segment lost 5 bases, leaving 4 bases of the junction unmatched. The CDR3 spans 13 residues. CDR1 LNHDA and CDR2 SQIVND come from the germline V gene (reference sequence). CDR3 residues: CASSRQRGYEQYF. The CDR3 region has the DNA TGTGCCAGTAGTCGGCAGCGGGGCTACGAGCAGTACTTC.

DNA of the CDR3: TGTGCCAGCAACCGGGGACAGCCAATTACCCAAGCCCCAGAAGGAAAACTGTTTTTT. Its protein is CASNRGQPITQAPEGKLFF. The chain carries TRBV5-5 and TRBJ1-4, with TRBD1 matching 7 bases. Germline V gene lookup returns CDR1 SGHKS and CDR2 YYEKEE (reference sequence). Trimming at V came to 6 bases and at J to 10 bases, leaving 27 bases not matched to a gene. This CDR3 is 19 amino acids long.

The V gene is TRBV28, the J gene TRBJ2-2; 11 bases agree with TRBD2. Per the germline V gene, CDR1 is MDHEN and CDR2 is SYDVKM. The CDR3 runs to 21 residues. V dropped 5 bases and J dropped 3; count of bases not matched to a gene: 20. DNA for the CDR3: TGTGCCAGCAGTGACCCACAACGAGGTAGCGGGAGGGGCCCGCACACCGGGGAGCTGTTTTTT. Protein: CASSDPQRGSGRGPHTGELFF. Full variable domain (missing parts from reference TRBV28 and TRBJ2-2): DVKVTQSSRYLVKRTGEKVFLECVQDMDHENMFWYRQDPGLGLRLIYFSYDVKMKEKGDIPEGYSVSREKKERFSLILESASTNQTSMYLCASSDPQRGSGRGPHTGELFFGEGSRLTVL.

The rearrangement links TRBV7-9 to TRBJ1-3; D gene uncertain. CDR3 length equals 11 residues. Germline V gives CDR1 SEHNR, CDR2 FQNEAQ (reference sequence). Trimming left V 5 bases short and J 6 bases short, with 5 bases between. The CDR3 DNA reads as TGTGCCAGCAGCCCCTCAAACACCATATATTTT. Translated, it gives CASSPSNTIYF.

The genes are TRBV3-1 (or the pseudogene TRBV3-2) and TRBJ1-4; the match to TRBD1 covers 8 bases. From germline, CDR1 is LGHDT and CDR2 YNNKEL (reference sequence). This CDR3 comprises 14 residues. Trimming removed 4 bases from V and 8 bases from J; junction bases left unmatched: 6. CDR3 amino acids: CASSRQGTAEKLFF. The CDR3 nucleotides are TGTGCCAGCAGCCGACAGGGGACGGCGGAAAAACTGTTTTTT.

In DNA form, the CDR3 reads TGTGCCAGCAGTGAAACTGGGGGCGGGAGGCCACCCTACGAGCAGTACTTC. Translated, it gives CASSETGGGRPPYEQYF. This sequence joins TRBV2 and TRBJ2-7, with 8 bases that match TRBD2. Germline CDR1 reads SNHLY; CDR2 reads FYNNEI. This CDR3 has 17 residues. Germline trimming cut 2 bases from V and 2 bases from J; bases unmatched to any gene: 11.

The J gene is TRBJ1-6, the V gene TRBV12-5, with D unclear. With 5 bases removed from V and 5 bases from J, the gap between germline ends came to 4 bases. Germline V CDR1 and CDR2: LGHNT, FRNRAP. CDR3 length: 12 residues. CDR3 loop: CASGRDNSPLHF. The CDR3 nucleotides read TGTGCTAGTGGTCGGGATAATTCACCCCTCCACTTT.

This sequence joins TRBV7-9 and TRBJ2-1; 9 nucleotides match TRBD2. The CDR3 consists of 15 residues. Losses at the gene ends were 1 base for V and 7 bases for J; bases not matched to a gene: 5. CDR1 is SEHNR, CDR2 FQNEAQ, per germline (reference sequence). This CDR3 is CASSLGSGRSNEQFF. The DNA of the CDR3 is TGTGCCAGCAGCTTAGGGAGCGGGAGGAGTAATGAGCAGTTCTTC.

The chain uses TRBV19 and TRBJ2-2; D is possibly TRBD1 (6 bases). V gave up 4 bases and J gave up 5 bases, with 8 bases separating them. CDR3 length equals 13 residues. Germline loops: CDR1 LNHDA, CDR2 SQIVND (reference sequence). CDR3 amino acids: CASSRRGTGELFF. CDR3 DNA: TGTGCCAGTAGTAGAAGGGGGACCGGGGAGCTGTTTTTT. The whole variable domain, remainder taken from reference TRBV19 and TRBJ2-2, is DGGITQSPKYLFRKEGQNVTLSCEQNLNHDAMYWYRQDPGQGLRLIYYSQIVNDFQKGDIAEGYSVSREKKESFPLTVTSAQKNPTAFYLCASSRRGTGELFFGEGSRLTVL.

The sample holds one count of this clone. The chain employs TRBV6-5 and TRBJ1-2; D possibly corresponds to TRBD1 (6 bases). This CDR3 is 14 amino acids long. Trimming removed 2 bases at V and 7 bases at J, with 14 bases between. The germline V gene has CDR1 MNHEY and CDR2 SVGAGI. As DNA, the CDR3 is TGTGCCAGCAGTTACCTACAGGGTACCGGTGGCTACACCTTC. Translation gives CASSYLQGTGGYTF.

The chain links TRBV7-2 to TRBJ2-1; D is possibly TRBD1 (8 bases). CDR1 and CDR2 (germline): SGHTA, FQGNSA. V lost 5 bases and J lost 0, with 17 bases in between. The CDR3 has 17 amino acids. The DNA of the CDR3 is TGTGCCAGCAGCCGTCCACAGGGGGGGAGCTCCTACAATGAGCAGTTCTTC. This gives the protein CASSRPQGGSSYNEQFF.

This chain joins TRBV5-1 and TRBJ2-7; TRBD2 agrees at 7 bases. V gave up 2 bases and J gave up 3 bases; unmatched junction bases: 8. The CDR3 totals 15 residues. The germline CDR1 and CDR2 sequences are SGHRS and YFSETQ. The CDR3, as DNA: TGCGCCAGCAGCTTTGGGTGGGAGGGCCTCTACGAGCAGTACTTC. It codes for CASSFGWEGLYEQYF.

The chain carries TRBV7-2 and TRBJ2-7, with 12 bases fitting TRBD1. The J segment lost 3 bases and the V segment lost 1 base, leaving 4 bases of the junction unmatched. The CDR3 is 16 amino acids. The germline gives CDR1 SGHTA, CDR2 FQGNSA. CDR3 coding DNA: TGTGCCAGCAGCTTAGGGGGACAGGGGGCAAGCTACGAGCAGTACTTC. Translating it yields CASSLGGQGASYEQYF.

J is TRBJ2-3 and V is TRBV29-1, with TRBD1 identical over 7 bases. J lost 3 bases, V lost 8 bases, and 8 bases had no gene match. This CDR3 contains 13 residues. The V gene's germline CDR1 is SQVTM and CDR2 ANQGSEA. CDR3 sequence: CSTDTQGTDTQYF. The CDR3 region has the DNA TGCAGCACCGATACACAGGGGACAGATACGCAGTATTTT.

V usage is TRBV7-9 and J usage is TRBJ2-1; 12 positions agree with TRBD2. V was clipped by 4 bases and J by 9 bases; unmatched bases: 4. The CDR3 spans 14 residues. Germline CDR1 and CDR2: SEHNR and FQNEAQ (reference sequence). Here the CDR3 DNA reads TGTGCCAGCAGCTCTGGACTAGCGGGACTTGAGCAGTTCTTC. Its protein is CASSSGLAGLEQFF.

The J gene is TRBJ1-2, the V gene TRBV24-1; a weak D match, TRBD1 (5 bases). CDR1 KGHDR and CDR2 SFDVKD come from the germline V gene. CDR3 length: 12 amino acids. Trimming shortened V by 5 bases and J by 3 bases, and 6 bases separated the two germline ends. The DNA of the CDR3 is TGTGCCACCAGTGCACAGGACTATGGCTACACCTTC. It is translated as CATSAQDYGYTF.

This chain links TRBV28 with TRBJ2-1; D is possibly TRBD2 (6 bases). Germline V gives CDR1 MDHEN, CDR2 SYDVKM. V lost 2 bases and J 8 bases, leaving 10 bases between the germline ends. The CDR3 length is 13 residues. Here the CDR3 DNA reads TGTGCCAGCAGTTTAAATCCGGGAGATGAGCAGTTCTTC. It specifies CASSLNPGDEQFF.

J is TRBJ2-7 and V is TRBV5-6, with D tentatively TRBD1 (6 bases). Germline CDR1 is SGHDT and CDR2 is YYEEEE. The CDR3 covers 14 residues. V was shortened by 2 bases and J by 2 bases, with 11 bases between the two germline ends. CDR3 in DNA: TGTGCCAGCAGCTTACAGGGCTTCCCCTACGAGCAGTACTTC. It is translated as CASSLQGFPYEQYF.

V usage is TRBV2 and J usage is TRBJ1-5, with 7 bases lining up with TRBD1. Unmatched junction bases numbered 7, after V lost 2 bases and J lost 3 bases. CDR1 and CDR2 from the germline V gene are SNHLY and FYNNEI. This CDR3 contains 16 residues. This CDR3 reads CASSERGRGINQPQHF. For the CDR3, the DNA is TGTGCCAGCAGTGAACGGGGCAGGGGGATCAATCAGCCCCAGCATTTT. The variable domain in full, with the rest retrieved from reference TRBV2 and TRBJ1-5, is EPEVTQTPSHQVTQMGQEVILRCVPISNHLYFYWYRQILGQKVEFLVSFYNNEISEKSEIFDDQFSVERPDGSNFTLKIRSTKLEDSAMYFCASSERGRGINQPQHFGDGTRLSIL.

The V call is TRBV7-8, the J call TRBJ2-3, with D maybe TRBD2 (5 bases). The CDR3 consists of 17 residues. Germline assignment: CDR1 SGHVS and CDR2 FQNEAQ. The V end lost 3 bases, the J end lost 8 bases, and 24 bases lay between the germline ends. The CDR3 loop is CASSFSGVYSAGGTQYF. Here the CDR3 DNA reads TGTGCCAGCAGCTTTTCAGGAGTTTACTCAGCCGGAGGTACGCAGTATTTT.

The chain links TRBV15 to TRBJ2-7; 7 bases line up with TRBD1. V trimming: 0 bases; J trimming: 3 bases; junction bases outside the gene matches: 5. Germline V gene lookup returns CDR1 LNHNV and CDR2 YYDKDF (reference sequence). This CDR3 comprises 15 residues. The chain's CDR3 is CATSRDKGAFYEQYF. Written as DNA, the CDR3 is TGTGCCACCAGCAGAGATAAGGGGGCATTCTACGAGCAGTACTTC.

The chain carries TRBV6-6 and TRBJ2-7, with 8 bases identical to TRBD1. Germline-derived CDR1 and CDR2 are MNHNY and SVGAGI (reference sequence). CDR3 length: 15 residues. J gave up 5 bases and V 0 bases, and 6 bases lay outside the gene matches. CDR3 coding DNA: TGTGCCAGCAGTTACTCGGAGACAGGGGTCCACGAGCAGTACTTC. Residues: CASSYSETGVHEQYF.

The chain employs TRBV7-8 and TRBJ1-1, with TRBD1 identical over 8 bases. J lost 6 bases, V lost 3 bases, and 9 bases had no gene match. CDR1 is SGHVS, CDR2 FQNEAQ, per germline. This CDR3 contains 15 residues. CDR3: CASSLPGTGLAEAFF. The CDR3, as DNA: TGTGCCAGCAGCTTGCCCGGGACAGGTCTGGCTGAAGCTTTCTTT. Supplemented by reference TRBV7-8 and TRBJ1-1, the full variable domain reads GAGVSQSPRYKVAKRGQDVALRCDPISGHVSLFWYQQALGQGPEFLTYFQNEAQLDKSGLPSDRFFAERPEGSVSTLKIQRTQQEDSAVYLCASSLPGTGLAEAFFGQGTRLTVV.

This chain connects TRBV6-2 or TRBV6-3 to TRBJ2-5; TRBD2 aligns across 11 bases. J was trimmed by 0 bases and V by 3 bases; bases with no gene match: 3. This CDR3 region has 16 residues. Germline-derived CDR1 and CDR2 are MNHEY and SVGEGT. In DNA, the CDR3 is TGTGCCAGCAGTTATCCGGGACTAGCGGACCAAGAGACCCAGTACTTC. Translated, it gives CASSYPGLADQETQYF.